This T cell receptor beta chain was sequenced in a study of blood T cell repertoires in COVID-19. Study-wide background: Samples came from the United States, Italy and Spain, spanning acute and convalescent COVID-19. T cells, B-cell-depleted T cells, or PBMCs supplied cDNA or gDNA.

Authors' processing steps: Reference gene primer amplification in the assay estimated nucleated cell counts. Sequenced by immunoSEQ multiplex PCR; TCRdb stores in-frame clones only, minus some. Clonal size and the V and J genes are those of that table, whereas D and trimming came from the DNA. The sample has 140,000 to 150,000 clones, over 75% seen once. The sample taken for sequencing was peripheral blood. This TCR was recovered from a woman between 45 and 65 years old with acute or convalescent COVID-19.

DNA of the CDR3: TGTGCCAGCAGCTTCAGGGTATCCGGGGAGCTGTTTTTT. Its translation: CASSFRVSGELFF. The chain couples TRBV7-9 to TRBJ2-2, with D possibly being TRBD1 (5 bases). The ends were cut back, 3 bases at V and 6 bases at J, with 8 bases in the middle. Germline values: CDR1 SEHNR, CDR2 FQNEAQ (reference sequence). The CDR3 covers 13 residues.